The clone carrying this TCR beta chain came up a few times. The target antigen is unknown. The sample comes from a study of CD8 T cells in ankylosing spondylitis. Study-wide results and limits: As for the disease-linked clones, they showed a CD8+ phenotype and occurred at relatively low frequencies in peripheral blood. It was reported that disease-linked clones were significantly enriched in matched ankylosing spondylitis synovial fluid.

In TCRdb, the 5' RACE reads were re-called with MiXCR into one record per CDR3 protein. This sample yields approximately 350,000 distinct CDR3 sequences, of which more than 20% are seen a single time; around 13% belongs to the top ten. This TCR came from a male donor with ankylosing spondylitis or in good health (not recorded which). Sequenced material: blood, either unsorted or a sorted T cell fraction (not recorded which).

The chain's CDR3 is CASRAAGDYEQYF. Here the CDR3 DNA reads TGTGCCAGCAGGGCAGCAGGGGACTACGAGCAGTACTTC. The chain carries TRBV7-3 and TRBJ2-7, with a tentative D call TRBD1 (6 bases). Germline CDR1 is SGHTA and CDR2 is FQGTGA. The CDR3 extends over 13 amino acids. Trimming stripped 6 bases from V and 3 bases from J, with 12 bases between.